The 28 T cell receptor beta chains below come from one sample, sequenced in a study of monozygotic twins with inflammatory bowel disease (dated by TCRdb to between 2018 and 2020). Libraries were built with 5' RACE. Sequencing relied on an Illumina HiSeq 2500. After reprocessing by TCRdb, each CDR3 protein sequence is one entry, and no DNA is given. This sample's clone table shows approximately 330,000 distinct CDR3 sequences. Jointly, the top ten make up approximately 2% of the sample. The material sequenced was blood. These receptors came from a human donor with ulcerative colitis or Crohn's disease, or a healthy co-twin of an affected twin (not recorded which).

This rearrangement joins TRBV6-1 to TRBJ2-7. The CDR3 sequence is 14 residues long. The germline V gene encodes CDR1 MNHNS and CDR2 SASEGT. This CDR3 reads CANKGRTSSYEQYF.

The rearrangement joins TRBV29-1 to TRBJ1-1. Germline CDR1 is SQVTM and CDR2 is ANQGSEA. The CDR3 is 12 residues long. The CDR3 loop reads CSVGLVNTEAFF.

The chain links TRBV30 to TRBJ2-7; TCRdb's D call, TRBD1, is unchecked because there is no DNA. The CDR3 spans 14 residues. The germline V gene has CDR1 GTSNPN and CDR2 SVGIG (reference sequence). CDR3 amino acids: CAWSTGTMHYEQYF.

The CDR3 sequence is CASSLVGGTGGGTDTQYF. The V gene is TRBV11-2, the J gene TRBJ2-3; TCRdb selects TRBD1, and the lack of DNA leaves this call unchecked. The germline V gene has CDR1 SGHAT and CDR2 FQNNGV. The length of the CDR3 is 18 residues. The full variable domain, its missing parts supplied by reference TRBV11-2 and TRBJ2-3, is EAGVAQSPRYKIIEKRQSVAFWCNPISGHATLYWYQQILGQGPKLLIQFQNNGVVDDSQLPKDRFSAERLKGVDSTLKIQPAKLEDSAVYLCASSLVGGTGGGTDTQYFGPGTRLTVL.

This chain connects TRBV7-8 to TRBJ2-3; lacking DNA, the TRBD2 call made by TCRdb goes unchecked. CDR1 SGHVS and CDR2 FQNEAQ come from the germline V gene. The CDR3 is made up of 17 amino acids. The CDR3 sequence: CASSLELAGGGADTQYF.

The chain employs TRBV3-1 and TRBJ2-1; the D call of TRBD2 rests on TCRdb alone, since no DNA is present to check it. The CDR3 has 13 residues. Per the germline V gene, CDR1 is LGHDT and CDR2 is YNNKEL (reference sequence). The CDR3 spells CASSQGSSVEQFF.

The gene calls are TRBV7-2 and TRBJ2-2; TCRdb lists TRBD2, though no DNA is available to test this call. Germline lookup yields CDR1 SGHTA and CDR2 FQGNSA. The CDR3 contains 18 residues. CDR3 amino acids: CASSPRRSTGLNTGELFF.

This sequence joins TRBV4-3 and TRBJ2-7; TCRdb designates TRBD2, a call that cannot be tested without DNA. This CDR3 has 15 residues. Germline-derived CDR1 and CDR2 are LGHNA and YSLEER. This chain's CDR3 is CASSQEASGAGEQYF.

This CDR3 is CASSPGQLQETQYF. The rearrangement uses TRBV18 and TRBJ2-5; TCRdb proposes TRBD1, but this gene call is untestable without DNA. The CDR3 length is 14 residues. Germline V lookup: CDR1 KGHSH, CDR2 LQKENI.

This chain joins TRBV20-1 and TRBJ1-2; TCRdb's D call of TRBD1 is untestable without DNA. The CDR3 runs to 14 residues. Germline lookup yields CDR1 DFQATT and CDR2 SNEGSKA (reference sequence). CDR3 in amino acids: CSARDQSRGYGYTF.

V is TRBV15 and J is TRBJ1-2; the D call of TRBD1 rests on TCRdb alone, since no DNA is present to check it. CDR1 is LNHNV, CDR2 YYDKDF, per germline (reference sequence). The CDR3 consists of 15 residues. The CDR3 region is CATSRGTGVNDGYTF. The full variable domain, with the rest looked up from reference TRBV15 and TRBJ1-2, is DAMVIQNPRYQVTQFGKPVTLSCSQTLNHNVMYWYQQKSSQAPKLLFHYYDKDFNNEADTPDNFQSRRPNTSFCFLDIRSPGLGDTAMYLCATSRGTGVNDGYTFGSGTRLTVV.

This chain connects TRBV20-1 to TRBJ2-4; TCRdb's D call of TRBD1 is untestable without DNA. The germline gives CDR1 DFQATT, CDR2 SNEGSKA (reference sequence). The CDR3 spans 14 residues. The CDR3 region is CSARDDRARNIQYF.

The V call is TRBV7-2, the J call TRBJ2-1; TCRdb's D gene call, TRBD1, goes unchecked for lack of DNA. Germline values: CDR1 SGHTA, CDR2 FQGNSA. This CDR3 region has 13 residues. CDR3: CASLGGGYTEQFF.

This chain connects TRBV12-3 or TRBV12-4 to TRBJ1-5. CDR3 length: 14 amino acids. This chain's CDR3 is CASSTSDSNQPQHF.

The rearrangement uses TRBV6-2 or TRBV6-3 and TRBJ2-1; TCRdb selects TRBD2, and the lack of DNA leaves this call unchecked. This CDR3 is 15 amino acids long. Looked up from germline, CDR1 is MNHEY and CDR2 is SVGEGT. Here the CDR3 reads CASSHKGLTYNEQFF.

The rearrangement uses TRBV7-9 and TRBJ2-7. CDR3 size: 12 residues. Germline assignment: CDR1 SEHNR and CDR2 FQNEAQ (reference sequence). The CDR3 sequence: CASSRPAYEQYF.

The chain joins TRBV7-9 to TRBJ2-7; TCRdb designates TRBD2, a call that cannot be tested without DNA. The germline V gene has CDR1 SEHNR and CDR2 FQNEAQ (reference sequence). The CDR3 contains 16 residues. This CDR3 is CASSLSRPGGEDEQYF.

The chain carries TRBV7-2 and TRBJ1-5; with no DNA, the TCRdb D assignment of TRBD1 cannot be verified. The CDR3 spans 15 residues. Germline loops: CDR1 SGHTA, CDR2 FQGNSA. CDR3 region: CASSAHGTRNQPQHF.

V and J are TRBV19 and TRBJ2-1; the D gene TCRdb calls, TRBD1, cannot be checked with no DNA. CDR1 and CDR2 from the germline V gene are LNHDA and SQIVND (reference sequence). CDR3 length: 14 amino acids. CDR3 protein: CSQIRGVRIGEQFF.

This chain joins TRBV20-1 and TRBJ2-3; lacking DNA, the TRBD1 call made by TCRdb goes unchecked. Germline V gene sequence: CDR1 DFQATT, CDR2 SNEGSKA (reference sequence). This CDR3 is 15 amino acids long. CDR3 residues: CSARDSGGAEDTQYF.

The CDR3 loop is CASSFTRTAQETQYF. V is TRBV5-1 and J is TRBJ2-5; TCRdb calls TRBD1, which cannot be checked without DNA. The CDR3 is made up of 15 amino acids. Germline-derived CDR1 and CDR2 are SGHRS and YFSETQ.

The chain carries TRBV9 and TRBJ2-3; the TCRdb D gene call, TRBD1, has no DNA to confirm it. In germline, CDR1 is SGDLS, CDR2 YYNGEE. The CDR3 has 16 amino acids. The CDR3 loop reads CASSPKTDAVPDTQYF.

The gene calls are TRBV20-1 and TRBJ2-3; the D call of TRBD1 rests on TCRdb alone, since no DNA is present to check it. The CDR3 is 14 amino acids. CDR1 and CDR2 (germline): DFQATT, SNEGSKA (reference sequence). The CDR3 reads CSAPGAFNTDTQYF.

This chain connects TRBV18 to TRBJ1-1; the D call of TRBD1 rests on TCRdb alone, since no DNA is present to check it. From germline, CDR1 is KGHSH and CDR2 LQKENI. The CDR3 extends over 18 amino acids. The CDR3 reads CASSTTPGVPRGNTEAFF.

The rearrangement uses TRBV7-9 and TRBJ1-1; TCRdb outputs TRBD1, but without DNA this stays unchecked. Per germline, CDR1 SEHNR and CDR2 FQNEAQ (reference sequence). This CDR3 comprises 14 residues. The CDR3 here is CASSVGTPNTEAFF.

The rearrangement links TRBV7-2 to TRBJ1-1. This CDR3 contains 15 residues. CDR1 SGHTA and CDR2 FQGNSA come from the germline V gene. The CDR3 loop is CASSLVARGNTEAFF.

The chain combines TRBV7-9 with TRBJ2-6; TCRdb lists TRBD2, though no DNA is available to test this call. This CDR3 contains 14 residues. CDR1 and CDR2 (germline): SEHNR, FQNEAQ (reference sequence). This chain's CDR3 is CASGLLSGANVLTF. The full variable domain, completed using reference TRBV7-9 and TRBJ2-6, is DTGVSQNPRHKITKRGQNVTFRCDPISEHNRLYWYRQTLGQGPEFLTYFQNEAQLEKSRLLSDRFSAERPKGSFSTLEIQRTEQGDSAMYLCASGLLSGANVLTFGAGSRLTVL.

This chain links TRBV12-3 or TRBV12-4 with TRBJ1-1. The length of the CDR3 is 14 residues. The CDR3 spells CASSFGIMNTEAFF.